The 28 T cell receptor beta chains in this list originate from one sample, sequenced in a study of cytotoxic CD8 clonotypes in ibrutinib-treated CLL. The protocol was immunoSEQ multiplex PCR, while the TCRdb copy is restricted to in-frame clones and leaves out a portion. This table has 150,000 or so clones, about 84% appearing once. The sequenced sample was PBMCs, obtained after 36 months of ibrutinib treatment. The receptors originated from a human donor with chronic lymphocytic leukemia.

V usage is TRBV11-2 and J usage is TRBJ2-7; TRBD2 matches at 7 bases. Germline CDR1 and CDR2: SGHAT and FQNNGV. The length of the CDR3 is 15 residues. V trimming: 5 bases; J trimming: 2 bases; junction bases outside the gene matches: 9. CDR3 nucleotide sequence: TGTGCCAGCAGCCAAATCCGGACTAGACCCTACGAGCAGTACTTC. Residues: CASSQIRTRPYEQYF. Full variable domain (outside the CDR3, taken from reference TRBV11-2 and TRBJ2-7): EAGVAQSPRYKIIEKRQSVAFWCNPISGHATLYWYQQILGQGPKLLIQFQNNGVVDDSQLPKDRFSAERLKGVDSTLKIQPAKLEDSAVYLCASSQIRTRPYEQYFGPGTRLTVT.

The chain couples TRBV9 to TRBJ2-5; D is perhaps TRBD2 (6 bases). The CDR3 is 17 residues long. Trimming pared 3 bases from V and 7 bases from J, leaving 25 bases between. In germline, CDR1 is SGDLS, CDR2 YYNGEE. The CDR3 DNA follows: TGTGCCAGCAGCGCGACCCCAGGAGGGGTGACTTTTTCGACCCAGTACTTC. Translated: CASSATPGGVTFSTQYF.

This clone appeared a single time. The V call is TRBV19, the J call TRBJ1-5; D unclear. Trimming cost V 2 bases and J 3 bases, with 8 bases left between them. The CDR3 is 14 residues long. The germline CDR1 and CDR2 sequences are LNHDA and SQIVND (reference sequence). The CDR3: CASSIRAVNQPQHF. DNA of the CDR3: TGTGCCAGTAGTATAAGGGCGGTCAATCAGCCCCAGCATTTT.

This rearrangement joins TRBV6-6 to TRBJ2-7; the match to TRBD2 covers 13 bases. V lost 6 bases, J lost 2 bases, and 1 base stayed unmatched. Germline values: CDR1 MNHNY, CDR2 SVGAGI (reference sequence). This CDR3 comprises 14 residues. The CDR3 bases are TGTGCCAGCAGGGGACTAGCGGGAACCTACGAGCAGTACTTC. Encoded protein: CASRGLAGTYEQYF.

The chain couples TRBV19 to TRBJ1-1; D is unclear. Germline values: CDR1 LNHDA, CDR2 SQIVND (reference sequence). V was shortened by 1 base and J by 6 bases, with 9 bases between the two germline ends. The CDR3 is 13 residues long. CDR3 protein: CASSIGRLAEAFF. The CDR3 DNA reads TGTGCCAGTAGTATAGGGCGCTTGGCTGAAGCTTTCTTT.

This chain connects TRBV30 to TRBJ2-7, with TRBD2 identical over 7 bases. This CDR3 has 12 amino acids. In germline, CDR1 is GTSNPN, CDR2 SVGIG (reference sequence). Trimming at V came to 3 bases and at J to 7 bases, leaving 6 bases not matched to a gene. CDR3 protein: CAWRGRGGEQYF. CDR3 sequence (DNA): TGTGCCTGGAGGGGGAGGGGAGGTGAGCAGTACTTC.

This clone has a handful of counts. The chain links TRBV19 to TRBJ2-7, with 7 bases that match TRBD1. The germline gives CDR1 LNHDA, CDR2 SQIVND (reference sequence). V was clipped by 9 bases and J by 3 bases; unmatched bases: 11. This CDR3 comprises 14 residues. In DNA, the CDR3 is TGTGCCAGGGCAGGGTGGGACAGTCTCTACGAGCAGTACTTC. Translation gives CARAGWDSLYEQYF.

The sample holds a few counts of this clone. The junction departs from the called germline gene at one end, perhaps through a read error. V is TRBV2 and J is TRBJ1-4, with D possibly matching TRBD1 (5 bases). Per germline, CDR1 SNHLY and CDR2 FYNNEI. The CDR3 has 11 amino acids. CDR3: CASRRVGLSVF. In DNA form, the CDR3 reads TGTGCCAGCAGGCGGGTGGGACTTTCTGTTTTT.

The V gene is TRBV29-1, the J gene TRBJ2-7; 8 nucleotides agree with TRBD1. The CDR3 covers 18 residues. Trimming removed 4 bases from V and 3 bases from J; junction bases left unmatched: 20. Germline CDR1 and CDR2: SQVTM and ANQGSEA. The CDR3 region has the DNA TGCAGCGTTGTAGCCGGGACAGGTTTTAGATTGCCCTTCTACGAGCAGTACTTC. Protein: CSVVAGTGFRLPFYEQYF.

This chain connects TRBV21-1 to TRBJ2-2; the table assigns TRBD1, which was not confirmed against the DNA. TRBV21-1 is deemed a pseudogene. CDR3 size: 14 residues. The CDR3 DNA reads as TGTGCCAGCAACCGGACAGGGGCCGGGCGGGAGCTGTTTTTT. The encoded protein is CASNRTGAGRELFF.

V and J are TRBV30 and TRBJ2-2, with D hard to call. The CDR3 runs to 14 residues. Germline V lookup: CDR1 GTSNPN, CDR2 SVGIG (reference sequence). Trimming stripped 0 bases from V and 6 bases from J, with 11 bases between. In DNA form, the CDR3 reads TGTGCCTGGAGTGTACTCTGGGGATCCGGGGAGCTGTTTTTT. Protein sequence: CAWSVLWGSGELFF.

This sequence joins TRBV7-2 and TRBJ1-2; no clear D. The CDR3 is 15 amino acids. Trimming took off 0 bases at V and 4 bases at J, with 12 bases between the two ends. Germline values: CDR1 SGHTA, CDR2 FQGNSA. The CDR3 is CASSLATTDIYGYTF. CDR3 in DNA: TGTGCCAGCAGCTTAGCCACCACAGATATCTATGGCTACACCTTC.

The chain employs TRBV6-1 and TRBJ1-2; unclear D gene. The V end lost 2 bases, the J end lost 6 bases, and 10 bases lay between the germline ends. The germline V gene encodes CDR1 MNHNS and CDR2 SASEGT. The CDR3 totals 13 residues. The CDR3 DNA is TGTGCCAGCAGTGAAAGGGAGGCCCATGGCTACACCTTC. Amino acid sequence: CASSEREAHGYTF.

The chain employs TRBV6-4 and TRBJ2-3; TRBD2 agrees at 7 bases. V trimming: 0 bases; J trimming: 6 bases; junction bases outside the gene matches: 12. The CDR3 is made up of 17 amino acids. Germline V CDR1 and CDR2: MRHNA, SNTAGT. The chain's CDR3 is CASSDSPLAAEGDTQYF. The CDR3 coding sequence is TGTGCCAGCAGTGACTCCCCCCTAGCGGCGGAGGGGGATACGCAGTATTTT.

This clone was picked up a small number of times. The CDR3 nucleotides are TGTGCCAGCAGTGAAGGGGGTCAGGGGCCAAATACGCAGTATTTT. It encodes CASSEGGQGPNTQYF. The gene calls are TRBV25-1 and TRBJ2-3, with D perhaps matching TRBD1 (6 bases). Trimming took 2 bases from V and 7 from J, leaving 16 bases between them. The CDR3 contains 15 residues. Germline CDR1 reads MGHDK; CDR2 reads SYGVNS.

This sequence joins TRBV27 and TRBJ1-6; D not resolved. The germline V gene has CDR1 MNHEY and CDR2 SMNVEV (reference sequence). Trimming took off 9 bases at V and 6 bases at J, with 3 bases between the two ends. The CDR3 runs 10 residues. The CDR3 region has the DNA TGTGCCAGGGGTAATTCACCCCTCCACTTT. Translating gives CARGNSPLHF.

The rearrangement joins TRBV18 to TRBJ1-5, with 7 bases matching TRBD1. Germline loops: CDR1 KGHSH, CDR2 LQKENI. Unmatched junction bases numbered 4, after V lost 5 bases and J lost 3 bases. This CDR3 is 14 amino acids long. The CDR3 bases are TGTGCCAGCTCAGGGACAGCGATCAATCAGCCCCAGCATTTT. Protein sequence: CASSGTAINQPQHF.

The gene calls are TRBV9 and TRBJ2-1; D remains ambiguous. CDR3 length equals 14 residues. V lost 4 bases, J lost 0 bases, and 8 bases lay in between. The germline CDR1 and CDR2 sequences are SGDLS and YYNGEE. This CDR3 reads CASSPPSSYNEQFF. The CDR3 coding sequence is TGTGCCAGCAGCCCACCATCCTCCTACAATGAGCAGTTCTTC.

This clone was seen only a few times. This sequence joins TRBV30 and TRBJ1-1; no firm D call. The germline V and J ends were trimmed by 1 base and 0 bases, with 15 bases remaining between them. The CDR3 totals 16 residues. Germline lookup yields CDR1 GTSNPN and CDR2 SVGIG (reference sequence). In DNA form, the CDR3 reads TGTGCCTGGAGTGCACCCTTCCAGCGGATGAACACTGAAGCTTTCTTT. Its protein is CAWSAPFQRMNTEAFF.

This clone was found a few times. This CDR3 is CASSDRGMNEQYF. The CDR3, as DNA: TGTGCCAGTAGTGACAGGGGGATGAACGAGCAGTACTTC. The rearrangement links TRBV19 to TRBJ2-7; TRBD1 matches at 9 bases. The germline V gene encodes CDR1 LNHDA and CDR2 SQIVND (reference sequence). CDR3 length equals 13 residues. V was pared by 5 bases and J by 5 bases, with 4 bases of the junction left unmatched.

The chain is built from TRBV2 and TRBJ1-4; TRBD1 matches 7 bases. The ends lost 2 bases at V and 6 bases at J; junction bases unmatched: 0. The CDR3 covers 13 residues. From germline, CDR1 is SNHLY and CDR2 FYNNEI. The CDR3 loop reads CASSEQGDEKLFF. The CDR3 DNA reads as TGTGCCAGCAGTGAACAGGGGGATGAAAAACTGTTTTTT. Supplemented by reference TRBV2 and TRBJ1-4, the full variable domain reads EPEVTQTPSHQVTQMGQEVILRCVPISNHLYFYWYRQILGQKVEFLVSFYNNEISEKSEIFDDQFSVERPDGSNFTLKIRSTKLEDSAMYFCASSEQGDEKLFFGSGTQLSVL.

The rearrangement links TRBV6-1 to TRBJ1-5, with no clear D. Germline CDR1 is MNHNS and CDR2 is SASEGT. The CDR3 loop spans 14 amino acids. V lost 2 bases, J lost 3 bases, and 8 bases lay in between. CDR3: CASSEIGVNQPQHF. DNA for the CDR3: TGTGCCAGCAGTGAAATCGGGGTCAATCAGCCCCAGCATTTT.

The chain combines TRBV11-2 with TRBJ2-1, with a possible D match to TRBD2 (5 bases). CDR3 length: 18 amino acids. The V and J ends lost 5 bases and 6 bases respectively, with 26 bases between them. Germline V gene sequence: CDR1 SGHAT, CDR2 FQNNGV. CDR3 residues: CASSHDGGRVDWINEQFF. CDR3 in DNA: TGTGCCAGCAGCCACGACGGAGGAAGGGTGGATTGGATCAATGAGCAGTTCTTC.

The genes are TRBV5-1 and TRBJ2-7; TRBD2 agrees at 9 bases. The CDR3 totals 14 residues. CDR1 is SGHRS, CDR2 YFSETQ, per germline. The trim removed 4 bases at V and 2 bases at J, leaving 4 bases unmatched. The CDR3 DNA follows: TGCGCCAGCAGCCAGGGACTAGCCACCTACGAGCAGTACTTC. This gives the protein CASSQGLATYEQYF.

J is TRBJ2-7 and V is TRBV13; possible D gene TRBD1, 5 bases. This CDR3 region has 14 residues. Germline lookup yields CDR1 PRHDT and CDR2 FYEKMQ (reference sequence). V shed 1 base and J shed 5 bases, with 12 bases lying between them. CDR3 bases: TGTGCCAGCAGCTTAGCAGGGATAGGGAACGAGCAGTACTTC. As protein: CASSLAGIGNEQYF.

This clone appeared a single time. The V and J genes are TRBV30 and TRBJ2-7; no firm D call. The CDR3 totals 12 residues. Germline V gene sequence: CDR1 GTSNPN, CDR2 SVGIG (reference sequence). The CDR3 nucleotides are TGTGGCGTGTCCATCAACTCCTACGAGCAGTACTTC. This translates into CGVSINSYEQYF.

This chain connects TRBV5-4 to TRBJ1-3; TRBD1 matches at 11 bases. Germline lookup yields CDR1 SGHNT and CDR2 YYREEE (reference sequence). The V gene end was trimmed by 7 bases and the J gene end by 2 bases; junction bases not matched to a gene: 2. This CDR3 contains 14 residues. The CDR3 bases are TGTGCCAGCCAGGGACAGGGGGCTGGAAACACCATATATTTT. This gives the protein CASQGQGAGNTIYF.

CDR3 region: CATSRDIGIQETQYF. The DNA of the CDR3 is TGTGCCACCAGCAGAGATATAGGGATTCAAGAGACCCAGTACTTC. The chain is built from TRBV15 and TRBJ2-5; D is unresolved. Germline V gene data show CDR1 as LNHNV and CDR2 as YYDKDF (reference sequence). This CDR3 contains 15 residues. V was clipped by 0 bases and J by 2 bases, with 10 bases between them.